This T cell receptor beta chain was captured in a study of T cell responses to AZD1222 COVID-19 vaccine. Study results and limitations: There were vaccine-associated CD4 TCRs across spike, dominant at 160-218 and 743-854.

V dropped 6 bases and J dropped 6 bases, with 12 bases sitting between them. Germline CDR1 reads SGHTA; CDR2 reads FQGNSA. The length of the CDR3 is 12 residues. Assay used: immunoSEQ multiplex PCR; TCRdb lists only in-frame clones, some missing. The sample carries more than 150,000 clones, about nine tenths recorded once. On this clone itself: Its matching antigen is unknown.

The V gene is TRBV7-2, the J gene TRBJ2-7; D gene ambiguous. This material consisted of peripheral blood, taken on day 0 of AZD1222 vaccination. This TCR derives from an adult in good health. CDR3 amino acids: CASSSQPLEQYF. The CDR3 nucleotides read TGTGCCAGCAGTTCCCAGCCCCTCGAGCAGTACTTC.